The present T cell receptor beta chain was sequenced within a study of T cell repertoires in cytomegalovirus infection. Study as a whole: Well-studied HLA-B-restricted epitopes and recently identified HLA-C-restricted epitopes of CMV were both used in the study.

TCRdb passed the reads through MiXCR, listing each CDR3 protein once. The table lists 700,000 to 950,000 distinct CDR3 sequences, 32% of them singletons, with 9.5% to 15% in the top ten. This clonotype was detected only once. Antigen specificity is unknown. CDR1 and CDR2 from the germline V gene are DFQATT and SNEGSKA (reference sequence). CDR3 length equals 14 residues. V was clipped by 6 bases and J by 4 bases, with 18 bases between them. This rearrangement joins TRBV20-1 to TRBJ2-5; D may correspond to TRBD1 or TRBD2 (6 bases each). The sequencing here drew on cultured CD8+ T cells from PBMCs, taken from culture after CMV antigen stimulation. The clonotype was recovered from a human donor in good health (CMV status not recorded). Some clones in this sample may be carry-over from other donors' samples. CDR3 region: CSASEGGLGETQYF. CDR3 in DNA: TGCAGTGCCTCAGAGGGGGGCCTCGGAGAGACCCAGTACTTC.